The 13 T cell receptor beta chains presented below share a single source sample, sequenced in a study of cytomegalovirus exposure and HLA in healthy donors. The PCR used 60 Vbeta and 13 Jbeta primers. TCRdb's table, derived via immunoSEQ multiplex PCR, lists solely in-frame clones and lacks some. The sample lists around 140,000 clones; roughly 74% were seen once. The sample was PBMCs. These TCRs come from a woman aged 40 to 50 in good health and CMV-seropositive.

In this sample, this clone turned up once. The chain carries TRBV5-1 and TRBJ1-1; 9 positions match TRBD1. The germline V gene encodes CDR1 SGHRS and CDR2 YFSETQ. The CDR3 loop spans 14 amino acids. With V trimmed by 0 bases and J by 7 bases, 4 bases remained unmatched. The CDR3 region is CASSLDRGRGEAFF. The DNA of the CDR3 is TGCGCCAGCAGCTTGGACAGGGGGCGCGGTGAAGCTTTCTTT. Full variable domain (outside the CDR3, taken from reference TRBV5-1 and TRBJ1-1): KAGVTQTPRYLIKTRGQQVTLSCSPISGHRSVSWYQQTPGQGLQFLFEYFSETQRNKGNFPGRFSGRQFSNSRSEMNVSTLELGDSALYLCASSLDRGRGEAFFGQGTRLTVV.

The CDR3 reads CASSLRGRGTDEKLFF. CDR3 sequence (DNA): TGTGCCAGCAGCTTACGGGGTCGGGGGACAGATGAAAAACTGTTTTTT. The genes are TRBV11-2 and TRBJ1-4; 7 nucleotides agree with TRBD1. Germline-derived CDR1 and CDR2 are SGHAT and FQNNGV. The trim removed 2 bases at V and 6 bases at J, leaving 9 bases unmatched. The CDR3 totals 16 residues.

This chain uses TRBV5-1 with TRBJ2-5, with D possibly TRBD1 on 5 matching bases. Germline lookup yields CDR1 SGHRS and CDR2 YFSETQ. Trimming shortened V by 5 bases and J by 2 bases, and 10 bases separated the two germline ends. The length of the CDR3 is 13 residues. The CDR3 loop is CASRDGQQETQYF. In nucleotides, the CDR3 is TGCGCCAGCAGGGACGGACAACAAGAGACCCAGTACTTC.

The chain is built from TRBV5-8 and TRBJ2-7; D gene ambiguous. CDR1 SGHTS and CDR2 YDEGEE come from the germline V gene. The length of the CDR3 is 13 residues. V was cut by 4 bases and J by 3 bases, with 11 bases left in between. Here the CDR3 reads CASSLTDIYEQYF. The CDR3 bases are TGTGCCAGCAGCCTAACAGACATCTACGAGCAGTACTTC.

This chain links TRBV7-2 with TRBJ2-1, with 7 bases identical to TRBD2. Germline CDR1 SGHTA, CDR2 FQGNSA. V lost 5 bases and J lost 1; bases outside the gene matches: 8. This CDR3 is 16 amino acids long. CDR3 bases: TGTGCCAGCAGCCCTTGGGGCGGGAGTTCCTACAATGAGCAGTTCTTC. Its translation is CASSPWGGSSYNEQFF.

This clone has more than one count but fewer than ten. The CDR3 reads CASSYQAGVTDTQYF. In DNA form, the CDR3 reads TGTGCCAGCAGTTACCAGGCGGGGGTCACAGATACGCAGTATTTT. The chain combines TRBV6-5 with TRBJ2-3; 7 nucleotides match TRBD2. V was pared by 2 bases and J by 2 bases, with 4 bases of the junction left unmatched. There are 15 residues in the CDR3. CDR1 is MNHEY and CDR2 is SVGAGI in the germline V gene.

V gene TRBV7-9 combines with J gene TRBJ2-3, with D uncertain. Germline V gene lookup returns CDR1 SEHNR and CDR2 FQNEAQ (reference sequence). There are 16 residues in the CDR3. V was shortened by 0 bases and J by 2 bases, with 12 bases between the two germline ends. CDR3 sequence: CASSLAARLNTDTQYF. In nucleotides, the CDR3 is TGTGCCAGCAGCTTAGCGGCACGACTGAACACAGATACGCAGTATTTT.

This chain connects TRBV9 to TRBJ2-3; 9 positions match TRBD1. The CDR3 has 15 residues. Germline assignment: CDR1 SGDLS and CDR2 YYNGEE. The J segment lost 1 base and the V segment lost 3 bases, leaving 3 bases of the junction unmatched. The chain's CDR3 is CASSAWTGGTDTQYF. CDR3 DNA sequence: TGTGCCAGCAGCGCCTGGACAGGGGGCACAGATACGCAGTATTTT.

The chain links TRBV18 to TRBJ2-4; D is perhaps TRBD1 (5 bases). There are 14 residues in the CDR3. The germline V gene has CDR1 KGHSH and CDR2 LQKENI. Deletions cut 5 bases from V and 3 bases from J, with 11 bases between. The CDR3 here is CASSADTDKNIQYF. DNA of the CDR3: TGTGCCAGCTCAGCGGACACCGACAAAAACATTCAGTACTTC.

The V and J genes are TRBV6-6 and TRBJ2-7, with 10 bases identical to TRBD2. Germline assignment: CDR1 MNHNY and CDR2 SVGAGI (reference sequence). This CDR3 comprises 14 residues. The J segment lost 3 bases and the V segment lost 6 bases, leaving 5 bases of the junction unmatched. CDR3 bases: TGTGCCAGCAGGAAGGGACTAGCGCTCTACGAGCAGTACTTC. Amino acid sequence: CASRKGLALYEQYF.

The rearrangement joins TRBV5-4 to TRBJ2-3; TRBD2 might be the D (6 bases). The germline V gene has CDR1 SGHNT and CDR2 YYREEE (reference sequence). This CDR3 comprises 14 residues. The V end lost 3 bases, the J end lost 6 bases, and 14 bases lay between the germline ends. The CDR3 is CASSYGTSRDTQYF. Written as DNA, the CDR3 is TGTGCCAGCAGCTACGGGACTTCCAGGGATACGCAGTATTTT.

The J gene is TRBJ2-1, the V gene TRBV5-1; maybe TRBD2 (5 bases). CDR3 size: 17 residues. V lost 2 bases, J lost 5 bases, and 20 bases lay in between. Germline loops: CDR1 SGHRS, CDR2 YFSETQ. This CDR3 is CASSFEGAHYRDNEQFF. In nucleotides, the CDR3 is TGCGCCAGCAGCTTTGAGGGAGCCCATTACCGGGACAATGAGCAGTTCTTC.

The chain links TRBV27 to TRBJ2-1; the match to TRBD2 covers 7 bases. Germline CDR1 MNHEY, CDR2 SMNVEV (reference sequence). This CDR3 comprises 14 residues. V was pared by 0 bases and J by 9 bases, with 5 bases of the junction left unmatched. The CDR3: CASSLSGGVGEQFF. As DNA, the CDR3 is TGTGCCAGCAGTTTATCGGGAGGGGTGGGTGAGCAGTTCTTC.